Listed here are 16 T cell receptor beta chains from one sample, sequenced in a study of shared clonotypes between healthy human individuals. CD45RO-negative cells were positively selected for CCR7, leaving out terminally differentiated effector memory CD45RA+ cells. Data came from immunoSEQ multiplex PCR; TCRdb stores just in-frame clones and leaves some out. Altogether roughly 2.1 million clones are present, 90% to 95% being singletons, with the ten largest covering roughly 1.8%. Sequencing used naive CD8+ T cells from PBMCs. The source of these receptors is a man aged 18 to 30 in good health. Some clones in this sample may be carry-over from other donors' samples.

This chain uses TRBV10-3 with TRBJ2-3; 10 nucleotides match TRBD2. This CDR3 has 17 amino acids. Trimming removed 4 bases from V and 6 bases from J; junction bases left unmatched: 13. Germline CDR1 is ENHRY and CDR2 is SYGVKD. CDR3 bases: TGTGCCATCAGTGTCTGGAGTAGCGGGAGGCCCCGCGATACGCAGTATTTT. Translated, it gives CAISVWSSGRPRDTQYF.

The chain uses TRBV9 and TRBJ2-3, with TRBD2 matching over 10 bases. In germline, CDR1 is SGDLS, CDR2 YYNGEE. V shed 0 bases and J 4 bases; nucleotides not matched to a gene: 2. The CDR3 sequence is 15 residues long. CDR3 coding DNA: TGTGCCAGCAGCGTAGGGCTAGCGGGAGCAGATACGCAGTATTTT. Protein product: CASSVGLAGADTQYF. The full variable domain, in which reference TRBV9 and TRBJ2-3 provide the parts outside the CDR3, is DSGVTQTPKHLITATGQRVTLRCSPRSGDLSVYWYQQSLDQGLQFLIQYYNGEERAKGNILERFSAQQFPDLHSELNLSSLELGDSALYFCASSVGLAGADTQYFGPGTRLTVL.

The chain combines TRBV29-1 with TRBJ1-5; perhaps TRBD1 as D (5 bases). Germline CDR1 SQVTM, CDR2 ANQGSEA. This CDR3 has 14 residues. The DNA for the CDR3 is TGCAGACATGCAGGGTCTGGTAATAACCAGCCCCAGCATTTT. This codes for CRHAGSGNNQPQHF.

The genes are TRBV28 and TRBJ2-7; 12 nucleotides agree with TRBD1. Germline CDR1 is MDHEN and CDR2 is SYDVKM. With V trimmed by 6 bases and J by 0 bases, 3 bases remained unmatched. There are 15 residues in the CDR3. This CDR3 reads CASSRDRGLSYEQYF. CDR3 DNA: TGTGCCAGCAGCAGGGACAGGGGGCTCTCCTACGAGCAGTACTTC. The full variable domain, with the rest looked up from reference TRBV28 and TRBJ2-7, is DVKVTQSSRYLVKRTGEKVFLECVQDMDHENMFWYRQDPGLGLRLIYFSYDVKMKEKGDIPEGYSVSREKKERFSLILESASTNQTSMYLCASSRDRGLSYEQYFGPGTRLTVT.

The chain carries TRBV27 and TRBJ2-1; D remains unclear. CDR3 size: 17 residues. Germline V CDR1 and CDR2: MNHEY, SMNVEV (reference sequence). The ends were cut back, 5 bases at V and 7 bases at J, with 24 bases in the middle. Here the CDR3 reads CASSPQVAVSIRNEQFF. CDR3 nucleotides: TGTGCCAGCAGTCCGCAAGTTGCAGTCTCGATCCGTAATGAGCAGTTCTTC.

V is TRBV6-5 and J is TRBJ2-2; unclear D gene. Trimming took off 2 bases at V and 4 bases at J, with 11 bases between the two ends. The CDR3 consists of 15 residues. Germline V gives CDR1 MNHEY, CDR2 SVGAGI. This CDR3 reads CASSYVPARTGELFF. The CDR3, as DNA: TGTGCCAGCAGTTACGTGCCAGCTCGCACCGGGGAGCTGTTTTTT.

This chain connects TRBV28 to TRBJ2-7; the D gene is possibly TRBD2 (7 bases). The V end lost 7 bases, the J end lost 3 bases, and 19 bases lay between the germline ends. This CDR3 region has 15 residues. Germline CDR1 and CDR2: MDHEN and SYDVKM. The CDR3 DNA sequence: TGTGCCAGCACCCTGACCGGGGGGCAAAGCTACGAGCAGTACTTC. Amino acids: CASTLTGGQSYEQYF.

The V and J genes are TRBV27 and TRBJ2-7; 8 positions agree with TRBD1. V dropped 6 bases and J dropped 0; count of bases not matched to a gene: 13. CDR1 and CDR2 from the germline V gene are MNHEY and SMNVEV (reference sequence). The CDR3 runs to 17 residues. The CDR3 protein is CASSLGQGNDYSYEQYF. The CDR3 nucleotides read TGTGCCAGCAGCTTAGGACAGGGAAACGACTACTCCTACGAGCAGTACTTC.

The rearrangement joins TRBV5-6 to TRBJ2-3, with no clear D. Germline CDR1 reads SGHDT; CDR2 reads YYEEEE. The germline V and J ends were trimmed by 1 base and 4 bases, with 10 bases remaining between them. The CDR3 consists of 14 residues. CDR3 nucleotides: TGTGCCAGCAGCTTGCGGCGTATCCCAGATACGCAGTATTTT. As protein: CASSLRRIPDTQYF. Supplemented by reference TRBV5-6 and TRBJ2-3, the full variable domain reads DAGVTQSPTHLIKTRGQQVTLRCSPKSGHDTVSWYQQALGQGPQFIFQYYEEEERQRGNFPDRFSGHQFPNYSSELNVNALLLGDSALYLCASSLRRIPDTQYFGPGTRLTVL.

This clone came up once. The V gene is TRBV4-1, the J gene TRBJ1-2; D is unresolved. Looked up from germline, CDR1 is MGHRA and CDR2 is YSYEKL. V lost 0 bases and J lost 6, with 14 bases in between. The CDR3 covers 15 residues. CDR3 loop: CASSQEYEGSDGYTF. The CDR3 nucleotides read TGCGCCAGCAGCCAAGAGTATGAGGGCAGTGATGGCTACACCTTC.

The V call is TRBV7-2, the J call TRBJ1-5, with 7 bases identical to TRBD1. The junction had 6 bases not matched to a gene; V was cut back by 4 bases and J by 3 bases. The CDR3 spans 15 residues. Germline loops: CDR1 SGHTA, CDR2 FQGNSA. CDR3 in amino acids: CASSYDRVANQPQHF. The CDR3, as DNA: TGTGCCAGCAGCTACGACAGGGTTGCCAATCAGCCCCAGCATTTT.

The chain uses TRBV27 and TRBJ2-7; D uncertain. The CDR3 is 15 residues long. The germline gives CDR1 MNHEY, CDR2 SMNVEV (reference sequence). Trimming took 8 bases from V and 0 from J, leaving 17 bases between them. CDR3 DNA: TGTGCCAGCTGGTCGGGCAGCCCCATCTCCTACGAGCAGTACTTC. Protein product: CASWSGSPISYEQYF.

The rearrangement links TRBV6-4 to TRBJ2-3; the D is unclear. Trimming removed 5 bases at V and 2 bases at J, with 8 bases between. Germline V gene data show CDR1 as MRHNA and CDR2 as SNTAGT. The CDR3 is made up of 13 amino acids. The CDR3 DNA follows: TGTGCCAGCAGTTGGTCGGTCACAGATACGCAGTATTTT. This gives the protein CASSWSVTDTQYF.

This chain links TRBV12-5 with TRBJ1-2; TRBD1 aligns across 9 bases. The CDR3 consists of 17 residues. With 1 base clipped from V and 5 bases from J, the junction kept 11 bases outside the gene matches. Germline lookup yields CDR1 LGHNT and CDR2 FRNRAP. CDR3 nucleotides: TGTGCTAGTGGTTTGGGGACAGGGGCCGCAGGAGGGTATGGCTACACCTTC. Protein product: CASGLGTGAAGGYGYTF.

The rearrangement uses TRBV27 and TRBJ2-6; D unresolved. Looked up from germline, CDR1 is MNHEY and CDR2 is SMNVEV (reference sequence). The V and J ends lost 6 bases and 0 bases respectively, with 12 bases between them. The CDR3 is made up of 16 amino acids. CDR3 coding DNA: TGTGCCAGCAGGGCGACTTTCCGCTCTGGGGCCAACGTCCTGACTTTC. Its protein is CASRATFRSGANVLTF.

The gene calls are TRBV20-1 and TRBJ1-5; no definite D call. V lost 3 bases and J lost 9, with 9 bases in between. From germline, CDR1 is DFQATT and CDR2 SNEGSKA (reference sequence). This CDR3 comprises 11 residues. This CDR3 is CSAREYGPQHF. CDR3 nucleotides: TGCAGTGCTAGGGAATATGGGCCCCAGCATTTT.